Below, 32 T cell receptor beta chains from the same sample are listed, as sequenced in a study of T cell responses to AZD1222 COVID-19 vaccine. TCRdb's table, derived via immunoSEQ multiplex PCR, lists solely in-frame clones and lacks some. The sample has about 74,000 clones, approximately 90% seen once. The source material was peripheral blood, sampled 28 days after the second AZD1222 dose. The receptors come from an adult who received the AZD1222 COVID-19 vaccine.

This clone was picked up one time. The chain uses TRBV5-1 and TRBJ2-2, with 10 nucleotides matching TRBD2. V was clipped by 0 bases and J by 9 bases; unmatched bases: 8. Germline V gene lookup returns CDR1 SGHRS and CDR2 YFSETQ. This CDR3 spans 16 amino acids. The CDR3 here is CASSLGAGGPSRELFF. The DNA of the CDR3 is TGCGCCAGCAGCTTGGGAGCGGGAGGGCCCTCGAGGGAGCTGTTTTTT.

This rearrangement joins TRBV30 to TRBJ1-6; TRBD1 is a possible D gene (5 bases). CDR1 and CDR2 from the germline V gene are GTSNPN and SVGIG (reference sequence). The CDR3 has 15 amino acids. V was cut by 3 bases and J by 14 bases, with 23 bases left in between. DNA of the CDR3: TGTGCCTGGAGGGTACCGGGACTGGGCCAGTTTGCCCTCCACTTT. Its protein product is CAWRVPGLGQFALHF.

The chain recombines TRBV10-3 with TRBJ2-6; D ambiguous. Germline values: CDR1 ENHRY, CDR2 SYGVKD. Trimming took 3 bases from V and 0 from J, leaving 12 bases between them. This CDR3 has 17 residues. As DNA, the CDR3 is TGTGCCATCAGTGATGACCCCTCCGACTCTGGGGCCAACGTCCTGACTTTC. Protein product: CAISDDPSDSGANVLTF.

The V call is TRBV27, the J call TRBJ1-1, with D unclear. The V end was cut by 5 bases, the J end by 0 bases, with 13 bases between. Germline V gene sequence: CDR1 MNHEY, CDR2 SMNVEV (reference sequence). This CDR3 has 15 residues. The CDR3 protein is CASSQQVGVNTEAFF. The CDR3, as DNA: TGTGCCAGCAGTCAGCAGGTGGGAGTGAACACTGAAGCTTTCTTT.

The chain combines TRBV28 with TRBJ2-6; tentative D call: TRBD1 (5 bases). With 6 bases removed from V and 4 bases from J, the gap between germline ends came to 13 bases. The CDR3 is 15 residues long. Germline lookup yields CDR1 MDHEN and CDR2 SYDVKM. The CDR3 DNA sequence: TGTGCCAGCAGCCGCACAGGCCGGGGGGCCAACGTCCTGACTTTC. Amino acids: CASSRTGRGANVLTF.

The chain combines TRBV20-1 with TRBJ2-7, with D perhaps given as TRBD1 or TRBD2 (5 bases each). V lost 1 base, J lost 10 bases, and 11 bases lay in between. This CDR3 region has 11 residues. CDR1 DFQATT and CDR2 SNEGSKA come from the germline V gene (reference sequence). The CDR3 reads CSARVGTPQYF. The CDR3 DNA sequence: TGCAGTGCTAGAGTTGGGACCCCCCAGTACTTC.

The rearrangement links TRBV6-5 to TRBJ2-1; 7 bases are a match to TRBD2. The CDR3 is 14 amino acids. CDR1 MNHEY and CDR2 SVGAGI come from the germline V gene. The V segment lost 6 bases and the J segment 5 bases; nucleotides outside the gene matches: 7. The CDR3 is CASSPDGGNNEQFF. CDR3 in DNA: TGTGCCAGCAGCCCAGACGGGGGGAACAATGAGCAGTTCTTC.

The chain carries TRBV28 and TRBJ1-5, with TRBD1 matching over 10 bases. Germline V gene sequence: CDR1 MDHEN, CDR2 SYDVKM. The CDR3 runs 15 residues. Losses at the gene ends were 4 bases for V and 9 bases for J; bases not matched to a gene: 9. CDR3 DNA: TGTGCCAGCAGTTCGTCCGGGACAGGGGTTCGGCCCCAGCATTTT. Protein product: CASSSSGTGVRPQHF.

The V and J genes are TRBV27 and TRBJ2-7; 11 nucleotides align to TRBD2. J was trimmed by 2 bases and V by 5 bases; bases with no gene match: 5. The CDR3 length is 15 residues. CDR1 and CDR2 from the germline V gene are MNHEY and SMNVEV (reference sequence). The CDR3 region is CASSPLAGDPYEQYF. As DNA, the CDR3 is TGTGCCAGCAGTCCACTAGCGGGAGATCCCTACGAGCAGTACTTC.

The chain recombines TRBV7-9 with TRBJ1-4; D possibly corresponds to TRBD1 (5 bases). This CDR3 is 14 amino acids long. In germline, CDR1 is SEHNR, CDR2 FQNEAQ (reference sequence). Trimming took 3 bases from V and 8 from J, leaving 13 bases between them. CDR3 nucleotides: TGTGCCAGCAGCTTCGGACCGCGGGGCGAAAAACTGTTTTTT. It specifies CASSFGPRGEKLFF.

This clone was recorded a few times. V is TRBV11-2 and J is TRBJ1-1, with D maybe TRBD1 (5 bases). V was shortened by 0 bases and J by 10 bases, with 15 bases between the two germline ends. This CDR3 region has 14 residues. Germline V gene lookup returns CDR1 SGHAT and CDR2 FQNNGV. The CDR3 protein is CASSLDKGPKGAFF. CDR3 sequence (DNA): TGTGCCAGCAGCTTAGATAAGGGACCTAAGGGAGCTTTCTTT.

This clone was recorded once. The genes are TRBV6-2 or TRBV6-3 and TRBJ1-5; TRBD1 agrees at 10 bases. The germline V gene has CDR1 MNHEY and CDR2 SVGEGT. With V trimmed by 5 bases and J by 10 bases, 5 bases remained unmatched. The CDR3 has 13 residues. The DNA of the CDR3 is TGTGCCAGCAGTGGGGGACAGGGGCTACCCCAGCATTTT. Its protein product is CASSGGQGLPQHF.

V usage is TRBV19 and J usage is TRBJ2-5; no clear D. The CDR3 covers 14 residues. Germline CDR1 reads LNHDA; CDR2 reads SQIVND (reference sequence). V dropped 5 bases and J dropped 5 bases, with 15 bases sitting between them. In nucleotides, the CDR3 is TGTGCCAGTAGTCCGGGTCATACCCGGGAGACCCAGTACTTC. This translates into CASSPGHTRETQYF.

The rearrangement links TRBV27 to TRBJ1-4; D call uncertain. There are 15 residues in the CDR3. V gave up 5 bases and J gave up 4 bases, with 14 bases separating them. CDR1 MNHEY and CDR2 SMNVEV come from the germline V gene (reference sequence). The CDR3 DNA sequence: TGTGCCAGCAGTGCCCGGCGAGGTCTTAATGAAAAACTGTTTTTT. This sequence encodes CASSARRGLNEKLFF.

The V call is TRBV27, the J call TRBJ1-2, with no clear D. In germline, CDR1 is MNHEY, CDR2 SMNVEV (reference sequence). The CDR3 sequence is 13 residues long. The germline V and J ends were trimmed by 7 bases and 8 bases, with 17 bases remaining between them. CDR3 DNA sequence: TGTGCCAGCACCCCCACCGAGGGCGGCGGCTACACCTTC. This encodes CASTPTEGGGYTF.

The rearrangement joins TRBV2 to TRBJ1-1; 7 bases line up with TRBD1. With 6 bases clipped from V and 7 bases from J, the junction kept 11 bases outside the gene matches. Germline V lookup: CDR1 SNHLY, CDR2 FYNNEI. The CDR3 extends over 14 amino acids. The CDR3 sequence is CASRVTGQLLEAFF. The CDR3 DNA sequence: TGTGCCAGCAGAGTGACAGGGCAGTTGCTTGAAGCTTTCTTT.

Here the CDR3 reads CASSPDKFSLNTEAFF. In nucleotides, the CDR3 is TGTGCCAGCAGTCCGGACAAGTTTTCTTTGAACACTGAAGCTTTCTTT. The rearrangement joins TRBV28 to TRBJ1-1; D may be TRBD1 (5 bases). The germline V and J ends were trimmed by 5 bases and 0 bases, with 16 bases remaining between them. In germline, CDR1 is MDHEN, CDR2 SYDVKM. CDR3 length: 16 residues.

The V gene is TRBV11-2, the J gene TRBJ2-3, with TRBD2 identical over 12 bases. With V trimmed by 5 bases and J by 3 bases, 0 bases remained unmatched. The CDR3 runs 14 residues. The germline CDR1 and CDR2 sequences are SGHAT and FQNNGV. CDR3 loop: CASSGTSGTDTQYF. The DNA for the CDR3 is TGTGCCAGCAGCGGGACTAGCGGGACAGATACGCAGTATTTT.

The chain carries TRBV5-4 and TRBJ2-7; 12 bases fit TRBD2. Looked up from germline, CDR1 is SGHNT and CDR2 is YYREEE (reference sequence). Losses at the gene ends were 2 bases for V and 3 bases for J; bases not matched to a gene: 3. The CDR3 is 15 amino acids. This CDR3 is CASSLRLAGDYEQYF. CDR3 in DNA: TGTGCCAGCAGCTTAAGACTAGCGGGAGACTACGAGCAGTACTTC.

The chain recombines TRBV30 with TRBJ2-1, with D hard to call. The germline V gene encodes CDR1 GTSNPN and CDR2 SVGIG (reference sequence). V shed 7 bases and J shed 7 bases, with 8 bases lying between them. This CDR3 has 10 amino acids. CDR3 bases: TGTGCCTCTCTGGGGAATGAGCAGTTCTTC. Amino acids: CASLGNEQFF.

The rearrangement joins TRBV28 to TRBJ1-6; D is perhaps TRBD1 (6 bases). This CDR3 spans 13 amino acids. The germline V gene encodes CDR1 MDHEN and CDR2 SYDVKM. Trimming left V 1 base short and J 10 bases short, with 8 bases between. This CDR3 reads CASSLSGQSPLHF. DNA of the CDR3: TGTGCCAGCAGTTTATCCGGACAGTCACCCCTCCACTTT.

This clone was found a few times. This sequence joins TRBV29-1 and TRBJ2-3; D gene uncertain. The length of the CDR3 is 13 residues. V lost 7 bases, J lost 3 bases, and 14 bases lay in between. Germline values: CDR1 SQVTM, CDR2 ANQGSEA. CDR3 in DNA: TGCAGCGGCCGGTCTACTACGACAGATACGCAGTATTTT. Encoded protein: CSGRSTTTDTQYF.

The chain uses TRBV7-2 and TRBJ1-1; weak D call: TRBD1 (5 bases). Germline CDR1 SGHTA, CDR2 FQGNSA. The CDR3 has 15 amino acids. Trimming removed 2 bases from V and 4 bases from J, with 14 bases in between. CDR3 amino acids: CASSLFSGDGTEAFF. DNA for the CDR3: TGTGCCAGCAGCTTATTCAGCGGGGACGGCACTGAAGCTTTCTTT.

The chain couples TRBV11-3 to TRBJ2-5; maybe TRBD2 (6 bases). V shed 0 bases and J shed 5 bases, with 10 bases lying between them. The germline V gene has CDR1 SGHNT and CDR2 YENEEA. This CDR3 comprises 14 residues. The CDR3 DNA follows: TGTGCCAGCAGCTTAGATCCTGGGGGGGAGACCCAGTACTTC. Translated, it gives CASSLDPGGETQYF.

V is TRBV7-2 and J is TRBJ2-7, with 8 bases aligning to TRBD2. Trimming at V came to 1 base and at J to 3 bases, leaving 5 bases not matched to a gene. In germline, CDR1 is SGHTA, CDR2 FQGNSA. The CDR3 spans 15 residues. CDR3 bases: TGTGCCAGCAGCTTAGGGGGGACTAGGGGCTACGAGCAGTACTTC. Translation: CASSLGGTRGYEQYF.

The chain combines TRBV7-3 with TRBJ2-7; 10 bases line up with TRBD2. The V gene end was trimmed by 2 bases and the J gene end by 4 bases; junction bases not matched to a gene: 5. Per germline, CDR1 SGHTA and CDR2 FQGTGA. The CDR3 sequence is 15 residues long. The CDR3 sequence: CASSLLAGAEYEQYF. The CDR3 coding sequence is TGTGCCAGCAGCTTACTAGCGGGAGCTGAATACGAGCAGTACTTC.

J is TRBJ2-1 and V is TRBV19; 14 nucleotides match TRBD2. This CDR3 comprises 17 residues. Trimming removed 0 bases from V and 10 bases from J; junction bases left unmatched: 8. The germline gives CDR1 LNHDA, CDR2 SQIVND (reference sequence). In nucleotides, the CDR3 is TGTGCCAGTAGTATAGAGGGCCAGGGACTAGCGGGAGTCGAGCAGTTCTTC. This sequence encodes CASSIEGQGLAGVEQFF. The complete variable domain, with remaining parts taken from reference TRBV19 and TRBJ2-1, reads DGGITQSPKYLFRKEGQNVTLSCEQNLNHDAMYWYRQDPGQGLRLIYYSQIVNDFQKGDIAEGYSVSREKKESFPLTVTSAQKNPTAFYLCASSIEGQGLAGVEQFFGPGTRLTVL.

This chain connects TRBV6-1 to TRBJ2-1, with 7 bases lining up with TRBD2. J gave up 6 bases and V 4 bases, and 9 bases lay outside the gene matches. The germline CDR1 and CDR2 sequences are MNHNS and SASEGT. CDR3 length equals 15 residues. In nucleotides, the CDR3 is TGTGCCAGCAGTGGAGCGGGAATCGGGGTCAATGAGCAGTTCTTC. It yields the protein CASSGAGIGVNEQFF.

This chain connects TRBV5-1 to TRBJ1-6; possible D gene TRBD1, 6 bases. With 0 bases removed from V and 7 bases from J, the gap between germline ends came to 11 bases. The CDR3 totals 15 residues. The germline V gene encodes CDR1 SGHRS and CDR2 YFSETQ. The CDR3: CASSLAQGLNSPLHF. The CDR3 DNA is TGCGCCAGCAGCTTGGCCCAGGGGCTGAATTCACCCCTCCACTTT.

V usage is TRBV30 and J usage is TRBJ1-5; D ambiguous. CDR1 and CDR2 (germline): GTSNPN, SVGIG (reference sequence). The V gene lost 3 bases and the J gene lost 0 bases, with 6 bases spanning the gap. The CDR3 spans 13 residues. The CDR3 is CAWSFDSNQPQHF. The CDR3 DNA reads as TGTGCCTGGAGCTTCGATAGCAATCAGCCCCAGCATTTT.

The rearrangement joins TRBV10-3 to TRBJ1-4; D perhaps matches TRBD1 (5 bases). The CDR3 extends over 16 amino acids. Germline values: CDR1 ENHRY, CDR2 SYGVKD. Trimming cost V 3 bases and J 5 bases, with 16 bases left between them. The CDR3 here is CAISDRRGALNEKLFF. DNA of the CDR3: TGTGCCATCAGTGATCGACGGGGCGCCCTAAATGAAAAACTGTTTTTT.

This sequence joins TRBV28 and TRBJ2-7; the D gene is possibly TRBD2 (6 bases). Germline CDR1 MDHEN, CDR2 SYDVKM. Deletions cut 5 bases from V and 0 bases from J, with 14 bases between. The CDR3 has 15 residues. CDR3 sequence (DNA): TGTGCCAGCAGTGGCCGGGGAGGCGCCTCCTACGAGCAGTACTTC. This encodes CASSGRGGASYEQYF.